The 25 T cell receptor beta chains in this list originate from one sample, sequenced in a study of cytomegalovirus exposure and HLA in healthy donors. Data came from immunoSEQ multiplex PCR; TCRdb stores just in-frame clones and leaves some out. The sample has roughly 350,000 clones; more than 80% are singletons. Sequenced material: PBMCs. These receptors originate from a woman aged 18 to 35 in good health and CMV-seronegative.

The chain joins TRBV9 to TRBJ2-7, with D unclear. Germline values: CDR1 SGDLS, CDR2 YYNGEE. The ends were cut back, 0 bases at V and 0 bases at J, with 7 bases in the middle. The CDR3 totals 14 residues. The CDR3 DNA reads as TGTGCCAGCAGCGTAGGTAAGAGCTCCTACGAGCAGTACTTC. Protein product: CASSVGKSSYEQYF.

The chain is built from TRBV4-2 and TRBJ2-7; the match to TRBD2 covers 8 bases. The V gene's germline CDR1 is LGHNA and CDR2 YNFKEQ. The length of the CDR3 is 14 residues. The junction had 4 bases not matched to a gene; V was cut back by 0 bases and J by 6 bases. Here the CDR3 DNA reads TGTGCCAGCAGCCAAGAGTTAGCGGGGAGCGAGCAGTACTTC. Amino acids: CASSQELAGSEQYF.

The chain couples TRBV9 to TRBJ2-1; D might be TRBD1 (5 bases). V lost 4 bases and J 9 bases, leaving 14 bases between the germline ends. Germline V gene sequence: CDR1 SGDLS, CDR2 YYNGEE. The CDR3 extends over 13 amino acids. The CDR3 DNA reads as TGTGCCAGCAGCTCAACAGGTTACGGTGAGCAGTTCTTC. Amino acid sequence: CASSSTGYGEQFF.

The chain uses TRBV28 and TRBJ2-1, with 12 positions matching TRBD2. J gave up 8 bases and V 5 bases, and 4 bases lay outside the gene matches. The CDR3 sequence is 14 residues long. Germline V lookup: CDR1 MDHEN, CDR2 SYDVKM. The CDR3 DNA follows: TGTGCCAGCAGTCCGACTAGCGGGAGAGATGAGCAGTTCTTC. This translates into CASSPTSGRDEQFF.

V usage is TRBV28 and J usage is TRBJ1-2; D is undetermined. Germline CDR1 MDHEN, CDR2 SYDVKM. This CDR3 region has 14 residues. Trimming removed 6 bases at V and 4 bases at J, with 15 bases between. The CDR3 nucleotides are TGTGCCAGCAGGCGGACTGACGGGCCCTATGGCTACACCTTC. It encodes CASRRTDGPYGYTF.

The chain employs TRBV4-1 and TRBJ1-2, with 7 bases identical to TRBD1. The V and J ends lost 2 bases and 2 bases, in that order; junction bases with no gene match: 2. The CDR3 totals 14 residues. Germline lookup yields CDR1 MGHRA and CDR2 YSYEKL. The CDR3 nucleotides read TGCGCCAGCAGCCAACCGGGACAGAACTATGGCTACACCTTC. Its translation is CASSQPGQNYGYTF.

This clone was seen once. The chain has TRBV5-6 and TRBJ2-1; 8 bases align to TRBD1. From germline, CDR1 is SGHDT and CDR2 YYEEEE. Losses at the gene ends were 4 bases for V and 3 bases for J; bases not matched to a gene: 6. The CDR3 covers 15 residues. CDR3 coding DNA: TGTGCCAGCAGCACCGGGACAGGTTACTACAATGAGCAGTTCTTC. It specifies CASSTGTGYYNEQFF.

This chain uses TRBV6-5 with TRBJ2-7; 7 nucleotides agree with TRBD2. V shed 6 bases, J shed 7 bases, and the junction held 12 bases outside the gene matches. Germline lookup yields CDR1 MNHEY and CDR2 SVGAGI. The CDR3 length is 14 residues. As DNA, the CDR3 is TGTGCCAGCAGGCGAGCGGGGCCCTTCGATGAGCAGTACTTC. The encoded protein is CASRRAGPFDEQYF.

V gene TRBV18 combines with J gene TRBJ2-1; possible D gene TRBD1, 6 bases. The V and J ends lost 6 bases and 7 bases respectively, with 19 bases between them. CDR3 length: 15 amino acids. Per germline, CDR1 KGHSH and CDR2 LQKENI. The CDR3 DNA reads as TGTGCCAGCTCCCCCGGTCCACAGGGTTGGAATGAGCAGTTCTTC. Protein product: CASSPGPQGWNEQFF.

V gene TRBV28 combines with J gene TRBJ1-2, with D tentatively TRBD1 (6 bases). The length of the CDR3 is 12 residues. Germline lookup yields CDR1 MDHEN and CDR2 SYDVKM. V was pared by 8 bases and J by 8 bases, with 15 bases between. The CDR3 bases are TGTGCCAGCGGTGTCCGGCAGGGGGGCTACACCTTC. Encoded protein: CASGVRQGGYTF.

The gene calls are TRBV4-3 and TRBJ2-7; 7 nucleotides agree with TRBD2. There are 15 residues in the CDR3. The germline CDR1 and CDR2 sequences are LGHNA and YSLEER. V was clipped by 1 base and J by 7 bases; unmatched bases: 10. CDR3 in DNA: TGCGCCAGCAGCCAAGCCTATACTAGCGTCTGGGAGCAGTACTTC. This translates into CASSQAYTSVWEQYF.

DNA for the CDR3: TGTGCCTGGACCCCTACGAGCGGGGAAGAGACCCAGTACTTC. Amino acids: CAWTPTSGEETQYF. V gene TRBV30 combines with J gene TRBJ2-5; 7 nucleotides align to TRBD2. Germline values: CDR1 GTSNPN, CDR2 SVGIG (reference sequence). The V and J ends lost 4 bases and 3 bases, in that order; junction bases with no gene match: 8. CDR3 length: 14 residues.

This CDR3 is CASSPQGISAVGEQYF. The CDR3 nucleotides read TGTGCCAGCAGCCCTCAGGGGATCAGCGCCGTGGGCGAGCAGTACTTC. This chain connects TRBV11-2 to TRBJ2-7, with D possibly being TRBD1 (6 bases). Germline lookup yields CDR1 SGHAT and CDR2 FQNNGV. The CDR3 contains 16 residues. The ends were cut back, 5 bases at V and 6 bases at J, with 23 bases in the middle.

The V call is TRBV19, the J call TRBJ1-5; D perhaps matches TRBD1 (6 bases). The V gene lost 2 bases and the J gene lost 1 base, with 9 bases spanning the gap. The germline V gene has CDR1 LNHDA and CDR2 SQIVND (reference sequence). The CDR3 is 15 amino acids. In nucleotides, the CDR3 is TGTGCCAGTAGTATACGGACAGTGAGCAATCAGCCCCAGCATTTT. Its translation is CASSIRTVSNQPQHF.

The genes are TRBV29-1 and TRBJ2-5; 10 bases align to TRBD2. The CDR3 consists of 14 residues. Germline lookup yields CDR1 SQVTM and CDR2 ANQGSEA. Unmatched junction bases numbered 10, after V lost 7 bases and J lost 5 bases. The CDR3 DNA reads TGCAGCGGCAAGCTAGCGGGAGTTGGGGAGACCCAGTACTTC. The encoded protein is CSGKLAGVGETQYF.

The chain has TRBV27 and TRBJ2-7, with D possibly matching TRBD1 (6 bases). Trimming stripped 3 bases from V and 3 bases from J, with 12 bases between. This CDR3 is 14 amino acids long. Germline loops: CDR1 MNHEY, CDR2 SMNVEV (reference sequence). The CDR3 here is CASSLATGSYEQYF. CDR3 bases: TGTGCCAGCAGTTTGGCCACAGGGAGCTACGAGCAGTACTTC.

The CDR3 DNA sequence: TGCGCCAGCAGCTTCCGCGGGGGGCGGGAGGCTCCCGAGACCCAGTACTTC. Its protein product is CASSFRGGREAPETQYF. The rearrangement links TRBV5-1 to TRBJ2-5, with 8 nucleotides matching TRBD2. CDR1 and CDR2 (germline): SGHRS, YFSETQ. The CDR3 runs to 17 residues. The trim removed 2 bases at V and 5 bases at J, leaving 14 bases unmatched.

The chain links TRBV5-1 to TRBJ2-2; TRBD1 aligns across 11 bases. There are 17 residues in the CDR3. The germline CDR1 and CDR2 sequences are SGHRS and YFSETQ. The junction had 11 bases not matched to a gene; V was cut back by 4 bases and J by 6 bases. CDR3 sequence (DNA): TGCGCCAGCAGCAATAGCTGGGGACAGGGGGTCGCCGGGGAGCTGTTTTTT. Encoded protein: CASSNSWGQGVAGELFF.

CDR3 sequence: CAISESGGYAEQYF. The DNA of the CDR3 is TGTGCCATCAGTGAGTCCGGGGGATACGCCGAGCAGTACTTC. V is TRBV10-3 and J is TRBJ2-7, with D maybe TRBD2 (6 bases). V lost 0 bases and J 6 bases, leaving 12 bases between the germline ends. There are 14 residues in the CDR3. The V gene's germline CDR1 is ENHRY and CDR2 SYGVKD.

This chain uses TRBV6-4 with TRBJ2-7; 8 bases map to TRBD1. Germline loops: CDR1 MRHNA, CDR2 SNTAGT. V lost 6 bases to trimming and J lost 7 bases; unmatched junction nucleotides: 14. The CDR3 consists of 15 residues. The CDR3 DNA follows: TGTGCCAGCAGCGTTACTCCAGGGGGCCGCTCTGAGCAGTACTTC. It codes for CASSVTPGGRSEQYF.

This clone was counted a few times. Other nucleotide sequences in the sample specify the same CDR3. The J gene is TRBJ2-7, the V gene TRBV2, with no clear D. CDR1 SNHLY and CDR2 FYNNEI come from the germline V gene. Deletions cut 5 bases from V and 3 bases from J, with 5 bases between. CDR3 size: 11 residues. CDR3 nucleotide sequence: TGTGCCAGCAGTCCCGTCTACGAGCAGTACTTC. It yields the protein CASSPVYEQYF.

The chain couples TRBV19 to TRBJ2-5, with D perhaps TRBD1 (6 bases). Trimming pared 4 bases from V and 4 bases from J, leaving 25 bases between. Germline CDR1 reads LNHDA; CDR2 reads SQIVND (reference sequence). CDR3 length equals 18 residues. The CDR3 sequence: CASSTPPTGFGVGETQYF. For the CDR3, the DNA is TGTGCCAGTAGTACGCCTCCGACAGGTTTCGGAGTTGGAGAGACCCAGTACTTC.

This clone was seen once. V and J are TRBV7-9 and TRBJ1-4; D is unclear. The V gene lost 8 bases and the J gene lost 13 bases, with 11 bases spanning the gap. The CDR3 covers 10 residues. Germline CDR1 reads SEHNR; CDR2 reads FQNEAQ (reference sequence). CDR3 amino acids: CASGVEALFF. DNA for the CDR3: TGTGCCAGCGGGGTGGAGGCACTGTTTTTT.

The chain employs TRBV28 and TRBJ2-1; weak D call: TRBD2 (5 bases). Germline values: CDR1 MDHEN, CDR2 SYDVKM. Trimming shortened V by 3 bases and J by 6 bases, and 6 bases separated the two germline ends. This CDR3 has 12 residues. In DNA form, the CDR3 reads TGTGCCAGCAGTTTGAGGGTCAATGAGCAGTTCTTC. This encodes CASSLRVNEQFF. Complete variable domain (other parts from reference TRBV28 and TRBJ2-1): DVKVTQSSRYLVKRTGEKVFLECVQDMDHENMFWYRQDPGLGLRLIYFSYDVKMKEKGDIPEGYSVSREKKERFSLILESASTNQTSMYLCASSLRVNEQFFGPGTRLTVL.

In this sample, this clone turned up once. A far larger clone is a single base away, which makes a read error likely. Other DNA sequences in the sample encode the same CDR3. The CDR3, as DNA: TGTGCCAGCAGCCAAAGCTCAGGGGATCACTACGAGCAGTACTTC. Encoded protein: CASSQSSGDHYEQYF. The chain links TRBV5-4 to TRBJ2-7, with D perhaps matching TRBD1 (6 bases). The germline V gene encodes CDR1 SGHNT and CDR2 YYREEE (reference sequence). The CDR3 loop spans 15 amino acids. Trimming took 4 bases from V and 3 from J, leaving 17 bases between them.